This T cell receptor beta chain comes out of a study of blood T cell repertoires in COVID-19. Study background: The study drew acute and convalescent COVID-19 samples from the United States, Italy and Spain. T cells, B-cell-depleted T cells, or PBMCs supplied cDNA or gDNA.

With 4 bases clipped from V and 4 bases from J, the junction kept 14 bases outside the gene matches. From germline, CDR1 is LNHDA and CDR2 SQIVND (reference sequence). The length of the CDR3 is 17 residues. In the source study's methods: Reference gene primer amplification gave estimated nucleated cell counts. Assay used: immunoSEQ multiplex PCR; TCRdb lists only in-frame clones, some missing. The V and J calls and clone size come from that table; D and trimming were worked out from the DNA. The data show 85,000 to 100,000 clones, about two thirds seen once. The sequencing input was peripheral blood. The chain is built from TRBV19 and TRBJ2-3; 7 positions match TRBD1. This TCR was sampled from a woman aged 55-69 years in a cohort sampled during active or convalescent COVID-19. CDR3 sequence (DNA): TGTGCCAGTAGTACTCAACTCCCGGGACAGCTACCAGATACGCAGTATTTT. It codes for CASSTQLPGQLPDTQYF.